The next 6 T cell receptor beta chains were all read from a single sample in a study of technical replicates of blood from a few donors. Produced via immunoSEQ multiplex PCR; TCRdb's table is partial and in-frame only. The table shows 75,000 to 100,000 clones, with about 95% occurring only once. The sample comprised T cells isolated from PBMCs. These receptors were taken from a human donor in good health.

The chain recombines TRBV11-3 with TRBJ2-1; no reliable D call. V shed 0 bases and J shed 10 bases, with 10 bases lying between them. There are 13 residues in the CDR3. Germline V gene data show CDR1 as SGHNT and CDR2 as YENEEA. This chain's CDR3 is CASSLEGVSEQFF. CDR3 nucleotide sequence: TGTGCCAGCAGCTTAGAAGGAGTCAGCGAGCAGTTCTTC.

In this sample, this clone turned up once. The CDR3 DNA reads TGTGCCACCTCGACTAGCGGGGTCCAAGAGACCCAGTACTTC. Encoded protein: CATSTSGVQETQYF. This chain links TRBV10-3 with TRBJ2-5; 11 bases map to TRBD2. Germline-derived CDR1 and CDR2 are ENHRY and SYGVKD. The CDR3 has 14 residues. The junction had 5 bases not matched to a gene; V was cut back by 10 bases and J by 1 base.

The CDR3: CAWSHRGPKANYEQYF. CDR3 sequence (DNA): TGTGCCTGGAGTCACCGAGGGCCGAAAGCTAACTACGAGCAGTACTTC. The chain recombines TRBV30 with TRBJ2-7, with a possible D match to TRBD2 (5 bases). With 2 bases removed from V and 3 bases from J, the gap between germline ends came to 20 bases. Germline V gene data show CDR1 as GTSNPN and CDR2 as SVGIG (reference sequence). This CDR3 contains 16 residues.

The J gene is TRBJ2-2, the V gene TRBV29-1, with 7 nucleotides matching TRBD1. Germline V gene sequence: CDR1 SQVTM, CDR2 ANQGSEA. CDR3 size: 14 residues. The junction had 7 bases not matched to a gene; V was cut back by 5 bases and J by 4 bases. CDR3 residues: CSVRQGGITGELFF. The CDR3 nucleotides are TGCAGCGTTAGACAGGGTGGCATCACCGGGGAGCTGTTTTTT.

This clone was counted a single time. The rearrangement links TRBV12-5 to TRBJ2-2; maybe TRBD1 (6 bases). V was clipped by 1 base and J by 1 base, with 10 bases between them. This CDR3 has 16 amino acids. In germline, CDR1 is LGHNT, CDR2 FRNRAP. CDR3 bases: TGTGCTAGTGGTTTGGGCGACAGGTGGAACACCGGGGAGCTGTTTTTT. Its protein product is CASGLGDRWNTGELFF.

This clone was counted once. This sequence joins TRBV4-1 and TRBJ1-1, with 7 positions matching TRBD1. The CDR3 sequence is 15 residues long. V lost 4 bases, J lost 4 bases, and 9 bases stayed unmatched. Germline V gene lookup returns CDR1 MGHRA and CDR2 YSYEKL. Here the CDR3 reads CASSLTRQGGTEAFF. The CDR3 DNA is TGCGCCAGCAGCCTAACGAGACAGGGAGGCACTGAAGCTTTCTTT.